This T cell receptor beta chain is drawn from a study of T-cell memory formation after mild COVID-19. Study as a whole: TCR clusters were mostly confined to one donor each.

This clonotype was detected only a few times. The CDR3 spans 19 residues. V trimming: 0 bases; J trimming: 3 bases; junction bases outside the gene matches: 15. Germline V CDR1 and CDR2: LGHNA, YSLEER. Using its own MiXCR run on the 5' RACE reads, TCRdb lists one record per CDR3 protein. Among 300,000 or so distinct CDR3 sequences listed, approximately 15% were seen once. This receptor was identified in a man aged 18 to 30 who had mild COVID-19 (a few samples of this study predate the infection). Cell type and time point are not known. The sequenced sample was PBMCs or a T cell subset sorted from them (not recorded which). This chain uses TRBV4-3 with TRBJ1-2; 8 nucleotides line up with TRBD1. The CDR3 DNA is TGCGCCAGCAGCCAAGATGGACAGGGTGGGTTGGCTGGAGACTATGGCTACACCTTC. Translation: CASSQDGQGGLAGDYGYTF.